The 14 T cell receptor beta chains listed next were all sequenced from one sample in a study of identical twins. MiXCR, run by TCRdb on the 5' RACE reads, gives a single entry per CDR3 protein. The table has around 370,000 distinct CDR3 sequences, roughly 9% seen once. The sequenced sample consisted of naive T cells sorted from blood. The receptors come from a woman between 50 and 59 years old in good health.

This clonotype was observed many times. The genes are TRBV7-6 and TRBJ2-2; no firm D call. Germline V gives CDR1 SGHVS, CDR2 FNYEAQ. This CDR3 region has 13 residues. The V end was cut by 5 bases, the J end by 2 bases, with 6 bases between. This CDR3 is CASSIHNTGELFF. CDR3 bases: TGTGCCAGCAGCATACATAACACCGGGGAGCTGTTTTTT.

This clonotype appeared a few times. This rearrangement joins TRBV7-9 to TRBJ1-1; maybe TRBD1 (5 bases). This CDR3 region has 15 residues. Trimming removed 4 bases from V and 2 bases from J, with 14 bases in between. The germline V gene has CDR1 SEHNR and CDR2 FQNEAQ (reference sequence). The CDR3 is CASSSIQGSNTEAFF. The CDR3, as DNA: TGTGCCAGCAGCTCAATCCAGGGATCCAACACTGAAGCTTTCTTT.

This clonotype was counted at least ten times. V is TRBV24-1 and J is TRBJ2-1; D may be TRBD1 (5 bases). There are 14 residues in the CDR3. V gave up 5 bases and J gave up 7 bases, with 14 bases separating them. The germline gives CDR1 KGHDR, CDR2 SFDVKD. The CDR3: CATSAGRVGNEQFF. CDR3 nucleotides: TGTGCCACCAGTGCGGGCAGGGTGGGTAATGAGCAGTTCTTC.

This clonotype was seen a handful of times. This chain joins TRBV11-2 and TRBJ2-5; 7 nucleotides match TRBD1. Trimming removed 3 bases from V and 3 bases from J; junction bases left unmatched: 16. The CDR3 totals 18 residues. Germline values: CDR1 SGHAT, CDR2 FQNNGV. CDR3 sequence: CASSFSLYPGTEEETQYF. CDR3 bases: TGTGCCAGCAGCTTCTCCCTTTACCCCGGGACAGAAGAAGAGACCCAGTACTTC.

The chain uses TRBV18 and TRBJ2-1; 9 bases agree with TRBD1. The V gene's germline CDR1 is KGHSH and CDR2 LQKENI. J lost 7 bases, V lost 3 bases, and 10 bases had no gene match. The CDR3 spans 16 residues. The chain's CDR3 is CASSPGTGQGGNEQFF. As DNA, the CDR3 is TGTGCCAGCTCACCCGGCACGGGACAGGGCGGGAATGAGCAGTTCTTC.

There are many counts of this clonotype. The chain recombines TRBV10-3 with TRBJ2-4; maybe TRBD2 (6 bases). The V gene's germline CDR1 is ENHRY and CDR2 SYGVKD. Trimming took off 0 bases at V and 5 bases at J, with 11 bases between the two ends. This CDR3 region has 15 residues. The DNA of the CDR3 is TGTGCCATCAGTGAGTCCAAAAGCGGGCAAAACATTCAGTACTTC. It is translated as CAISESKSGQNIQYF.

This clonotype has more than one count but fewer than ten. The chain employs TRBV12-3 or TRBV12-4 and TRBJ2-7; 10 nucleotides line up with TRBD2. V lost 5 bases and J lost 1; bases outside the gene matches: 5. This CDR3 has 15 amino acids. The CDR3 protein is CASSPGLANSYEQYF. CDR3 nucleotides: TGTGCCAGCAGTCCGGGACTAGCGAATTCCTACGAGCAGTACTTC.

This clonotype was seen a few times. The chain joins TRBV4-1 to TRBJ2-3; tentative D call: TRBD1 (6 bases). Trimming stripped 0 bases from V and 2 bases from J, with 18 bases between. Germline CDR1 MGHRA, CDR2 YSYEKL. The CDR3 loop spans 18 amino acids. Written as DNA, the CDR3 is TGCGCCAGCAGCCAAGATTGGGCAGGGGCCCTGGCCACAGATACGCAGTATTTT. This sequence encodes CASSQDWAGALATDTQYF.

This chain uses TRBV19 with TRBJ2-1, with D tentatively TRBD2 (5 bases). The V gene's germline CDR1 is LNHDA and CDR2 SQIVND (reference sequence). The CDR3 loop spans 15 amino acids. Trimming removed 6 bases from V and 0 bases from J, with 12 bases in between. CDR3 loop: CASRTTRSSYNEQFF. The CDR3 nucleotides read TGTGCCAGTAGGACTACCAGAAGCTCCTACAATGAGCAGTTCTTC.

This clonotype was counted between two and nine times. The chain has TRBV29-1 and TRBJ2-5, with D unclear. This CDR3 region has 13 residues. CDR1 SQVTM and CDR2 ANQGSEA come from the germline V gene. The ends were cut back, 4 bases at V and 5 bases at J, with 14 bases in the middle. CDR3 DNA sequence: TGCAGCGTTGCGTCCAGCATCCGGGAGACCCAGTACTTC. This translates into CSVASSIRETQYF.

The table lists this clonotype with many counts. This chain links TRBV18 with TRBJ1-5; TRBD1 matches 9 bases. With V trimmed by 6 bases and J by 4 bases, 4 bases remained unmatched. CDR1 is KGHSH and CDR2 is LQKENI in the germline V gene. The CDR3 totals 14 residues. The CDR3 nucleotides are TGTGCCAGCTCGAAGGACAGGGGTAATCAGCCCCAGCATTTT. This gives the protein CASSKDRGNQPQHF.

This chain uses TRBV2 with TRBJ2-3, with 10 bases identical to TRBD2. CDR3 length equals 16 residues. With V trimmed by 6 bases and J by 0 bases, 6 bases remained unmatched. Germline V gene lookup returns CDR1 SNHLY and CDR2 FYNNEI. The CDR3 loop is CASRSGRGASTDTQYF. The CDR3 DNA reads as TGTGCCAGCAGGAGCGGGAGGGGAGCTAGCACAGATACGCAGTATTTT.

V and J are TRBV7-3 and TRBJ1-1; D remains unclear. CDR3 length: 14 residues. Trimming left V 5 bases short and J 4 bases short, with 14 bases between. The germline CDR1 and CDR2 sequences are SGHTA and FQGTGA. CDR3: CASSPVRASTEAFF. The CDR3 DNA reads as TGTGCCAGCAGCCCCGTCCGAGCTTCCACTGAAGCTTTCTTT.

The gene calls are TRBV7-3 and TRBJ2-1, with TRBD2 matching over 12 bases. CDR3 length: 16 amino acids. V lost 2 bases to trimming and J lost 9 bases; unmatched junction nucleotides: 8. CDR1 and CDR2 from the germline V gene are SGHTA and FQGTGA. The CDR3 coding sequence is TGTGCCAGCAGCTTAGGGGCACTAGCGGGAGGTAGTGAGCAGTTCTTC. This translates into CASSLGALAGGSEQFF.